The TCR beta chain described here comes from a study of shared clonotypes between healthy human individuals. This clone was picked up a small number of times. Its target is not known. In the same sample, other DNA sequences code for this CDR3. Each donor was a Caucasian adult residing in Nashville, Tennessee. Roughly 200 ng DNA, 30,000 or so T cell genomes, went into each sorted-subset replicate PCR. Produced via immunoSEQ multiplex PCR; TCRdb's table is partial and in-frame only. The repertoire holds around 720,000 clones, with approximately 73% as singletons. Study-wide findings and caveats: Large depth notwithstanding, sorted-subset sequencing proved incomplete by rarefaction. Some clonotypes were shared by all four sorted-subset donors, while others were not shared. The non-shared ones had lower generation probabilities than the shared ones.

Input material: memory CD4+ T cells sorted from blood. Noted subset: CD45RA-negative fraction. This receptor was taken from a woman in her 30s in good health.

The CDR3 sequence is CASSRGLGDQPQHF. CDR3 DNA: TGTGCCAGCAGCCGGGGGCTCGGGGATCAGCCCCAGCATTTT. The rearrangement joins TRBV2 to TRBJ1-5, with D perhaps matching TRBD1 (6 bases). This CDR3 is 14 amino acids long. Trimming cost V 6 bases and J 5 bases, with 14 bases left between them. Germline V gene lookup returns CDR1 SNHLY and CDR2 FYNNEI. Full variable domain (remainder filled in from reference TRBV2 and TRBJ1-5): EPEVTQTPSHQVTQMGQEVILRCVPISNHLYFYWYRQILGQKVEFLVSFYNNEISEKSEIFDDQFSVERPDGSNFTLKIRSTKLEDSAMYFCASSRGLGDQPQHFGDGTRLSIL.